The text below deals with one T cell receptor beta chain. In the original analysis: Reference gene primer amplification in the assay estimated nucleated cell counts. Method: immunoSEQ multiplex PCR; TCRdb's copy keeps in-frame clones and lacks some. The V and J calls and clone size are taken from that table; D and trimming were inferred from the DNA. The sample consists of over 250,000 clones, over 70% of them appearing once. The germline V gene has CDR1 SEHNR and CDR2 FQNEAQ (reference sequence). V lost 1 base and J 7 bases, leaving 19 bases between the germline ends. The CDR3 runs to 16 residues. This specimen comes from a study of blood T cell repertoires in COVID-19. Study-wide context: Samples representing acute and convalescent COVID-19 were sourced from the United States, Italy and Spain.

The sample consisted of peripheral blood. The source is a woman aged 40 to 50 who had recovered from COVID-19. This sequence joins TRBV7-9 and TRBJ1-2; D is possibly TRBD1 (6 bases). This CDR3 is CASSLGGSGALGGYTF. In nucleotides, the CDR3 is TGTGCCAGCAGCTTAGGCGGGTCAGGGGCTTTAGGTGGCTACACCTTC. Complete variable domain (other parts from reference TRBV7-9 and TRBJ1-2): DTGVSQNPRHKITKRGQNVTFRCDPISEHNRLYWYRQTLGQGPEFLTYFQNEAQLEKSRLLSDRFSAERPKGSFSTLEIQRTEQGDSAMYLCASSLGGSGALGGYTFGSGTRLTVV.